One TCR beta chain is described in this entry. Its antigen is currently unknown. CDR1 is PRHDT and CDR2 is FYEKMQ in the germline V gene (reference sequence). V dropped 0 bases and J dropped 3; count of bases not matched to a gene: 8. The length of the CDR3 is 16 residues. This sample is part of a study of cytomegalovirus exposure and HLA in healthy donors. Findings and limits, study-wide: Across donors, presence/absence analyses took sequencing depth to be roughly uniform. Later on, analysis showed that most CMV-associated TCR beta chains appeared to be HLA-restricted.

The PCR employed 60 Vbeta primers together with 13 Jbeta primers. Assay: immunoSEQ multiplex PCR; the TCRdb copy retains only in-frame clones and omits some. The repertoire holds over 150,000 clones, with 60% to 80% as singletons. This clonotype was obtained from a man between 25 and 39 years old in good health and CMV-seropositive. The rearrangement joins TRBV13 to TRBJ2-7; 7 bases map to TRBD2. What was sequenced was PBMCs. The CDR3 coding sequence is TGTGCCAGCAGCTTAGGCCCTTACCGGACTAGCTACGAGCAGTACTTC. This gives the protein CASSLGPYRTSYEQYF.